This T cell receptor beta chain was sequenced during a study of cytotoxic CD8 clonotypes in ibrutinib-treated CLL. This CDR3 is 17 amino acids long. V trimming: 4 bases; J trimming: 0 bases; junction bases outside the gene matches: 8. Germline V lookup: CDR1 MDHEN, CDR2 SYDVKM. Here immunoSEQ multiplex PCR was the method, and the copy in TCRdb shows in-frame clones only, minus some. This sample has roughly 130,000 clones, with approximately 90% found just once. This sample comprised PBMCs, obtained after 12 months of ibrutinib treatment. The V call is TRBV28, the J call TRBJ1-4; 7 bases align to TRBD1. This receptor was identified in a human donor with chronic lymphocytic leukemia. In DNA, the CDR3 is TGTGCCAGCAGTTCGCTGACAGGGAGAGCAACTAATGAAAAACTGTTTTTT. Its translation is CASSSLTGRATNEKLFF.